The 21 T cell receptor beta chains in this list originate from one sample, sequenced in a study of shared clonotypes between healthy human individuals. Only in-frame clones appear in the TCRdb table, and some are missing; sequencing was by immunoSEQ multiplex PCR. Here the sample spans 1.6 million or so clones, about 98.5% being singletons. The specimen sequenced was naive CD4+ T cells sorted from blood. Specified subset: CD45RA+ positively selected. These receptors came from a man aged 25 to 40 in good health.

DNA for the CDR3: TGTGCCAGCAGTTTCTGGGGCGAGCAGTACTTC. Encoded protein: CASSFWGEQYF. The genes are TRBV28 and TRBJ2-7; D remains unclear. Germline V gene data show CDR1 as MDHEN and CDR2 as SYDVKM. V was trimmed by 3 bases and J by 6 bases, leaving 6 bases between them. This CDR3 comprises 11 residues.

The rearrangement joins TRBV5-8 to TRBJ2-1; TRBD2 matches at 7 bases. The CDR3 is made up of 17 amino acids. Losses at the gene ends were 0 bases for V and 3 bases for J; bases not matched to a gene: 9. Germline V CDR1 and CDR2: SGHTS, YDEGEE. CDR3 protein: CASSLAVLAGNYNEQFF. CDR3 sequence (DNA): TGTGCCAGCAGCTTGGCCGTGTTAGCGGGTAACTACAATGAGCAGTTCTTC.

The chain couples TRBV14 to TRBJ2-7; the match to TRBD1 covers 8 bases. V shed 3 bases and J 6 bases; nucleotides not matched to a gene: 7. The CDR3 is 14 residues long. Germline V gives CDR1 SGHDN, CDR2 FVKESK. The CDR3 DNA is TGTGCCAGCAGCCACAGACCCCAGGGGGCCGAGCAGTACTTC. This gives the protein CASSHRPQGAEQYF.

V gene TRBV6-8 combines with J gene TRBJ2-7; 11 bases align to TRBD2. The junction had 3 bases not matched to a gene; V was cut back by 9 bases and J by 2 bases. Germline-derived CDR1 and CDR2 are MNHGY and SAAAGT. The CDR3 sequence is 13 residues long. This CDR3 is CARPTSGTYEQYF. The CDR3 DNA is TGTGCCAGGCCGACTAGCGGGACCTACGAGCAGTACTTC.

Only one count was recorded for this clone. V and J are TRBV15 and TRBJ2-1; D remains unclear. Deletions cut 6 bases from V and 5 bases from J, with 14 bases between. This CDR3 is 14 amino acids long. CDR1 is LNHNV, CDR2 YYDKDF, per germline (reference sequence). CDR3 coding DNA: TGTGCCACCAGGAAATTTGCAGCCGACAATGAGCAGTTCTTC. This translates into CATRKFAADNEQFF.

The chain links TRBV27 to TRBJ2-3; 13 bases map to TRBD2. With 6 bases clipped from V and 2 bases from J, the junction kept 5 bases outside the gene matches. Germline loops: CDR1 MNHEY, CDR2 SMNVEV (reference sequence). This CDR3 contains 16 residues. CDR3 sequence reads: CASRTGLAGFTDTQYF. In DNA form, the CDR3 reads TGTGCCAGCAGGACGGGACTAGCGGGGTTCACAGATACGCAGTATTTT.

The chain joins TRBV19 to TRBJ2-7, with 7 bases lining up with TRBD2. This CDR3 spans 15 amino acids. CDR1 LNHDA and CDR2 SQIVND come from the germline V gene (reference sequence). The V gene end was trimmed by 4 bases and the J gene end by 3 bases; junction bases not matched to a gene: 9. The CDR3 protein is CASSKSSLADYEQYF. For the CDR3, the DNA is TGTGCCAGTAGTAAATCCTCCCTAGCGGACTACGAGCAGTACTTC. Looking up the rest from reference TRBV19 and TRBJ2-7 gives the full variable domain: DGGITQSPKYLFRKEGQNVTLSCEQNLNHDAMYWYRQDPGQGLRLIYYSQIVNDFQKGDIAEGYSVSREKKESFPLTVTSAQKNPTAFYLCASSKSSLADYEQYFGPGTRLTVT.

V usage is TRBV18 and J usage is TRBJ2-1; TRBD2 might be the D (5 bases). V was pared by 2 bases and J by 5 bases, with 13 bases between. The CDR3 length is 15 residues. The germline V gene has CDR1 KGHSH and CDR2 LQKENI. CDR3 region: CASSPVAGNDNEQFF. For the CDR3, the DNA is TGTGCCAGCTCACCAGTGGCCGGGAACGACAATGAGCAGTTCTTC. Variable domain in full (rest from reference TRBV18 and TRBJ2-1): NAGVMQNPRHLVRRRGQEARLRCSPMKGHSHVYWYRQLPEEGLKFMVYLQKENIIDESGMPKERFSAEFPKEGPSILRIQQVVRGDSAAYFCASSPVAGNDNEQFFGPGTRLTVL.

This clone appeared a single time. V usage is TRBV11-2 and J usage is TRBJ2-3; 7 bases are shared with TRBD2. The CDR3 loop spans 16 amino acids. Looked up from germline, CDR1 is SGHAT and CDR2 is FQNNGV. V lost 4 bases to trimming and J lost 5 bases; unmatched junction nucleotides: 12. The CDR3 DNA reads as TGTGCCAGCAGCTCCGCCCACGGGGGGTGGGTAGATACGCAGTATTTT. Protein product: CASSSAHGGWVDTQYF.

V is TRBV4-3 and J is TRBJ2-3, with D perhaps matching TRBD1 (5 bases). Trimming cost V 3 bases and J 2 bases, with 9 bases left between them. This CDR3 spans 14 amino acids. Germline values: CDR1 LGHNA, CDR2 YSLEER. CDR3 amino acids: CASSHDSPTDTQYF. In nucleotides, the CDR3 is TGCGCCAGCAGCCACGACAGCCCCACAGATACGCAGTATTTT.

V and J are TRBV7-9 and TRBJ2-7; D remains ambiguous. V was clipped by 3 bases and J by 6 bases, with 15 bases between them. CDR3 length: 14 amino acids. Germline values: CDR1 SEHNR, CDR2 FQNEAQ (reference sequence). The CDR3 DNA sequence: TGTGCCAGCAGCTTGGGCGTCCTTGTTGGCGAGCAGTACTTC. Residues: CASSLGVLVGEQYF.

The V and J genes are TRBV5-1 and TRBJ2-7, with 7 nucleotides matching TRBD2. Losses at the gene ends were 3 bases for V and 5 bases for J; bases not matched to a gene: 8. Germline CDR1 reads SGHRS; CDR2 reads YFSETQ. This CDR3 is 14 amino acids long. The CDR3 loop is CASSSRASGHEQYF. CDR3 nucleotides: TGCGCCAGCAGCTCCCGCGCTAGCGGCCACGAGCAGTACTTC.

With respect to this clone: Other nucleotide sequences from this sample produce the same CDR3. This sequence joins TRBV20-1 and TRBJ2-1; D remains ambiguous. Per germline, CDR1 DFQATT and CDR2 SNEGSKA (reference sequence). The CDR3 totals 11 residues. Trimming stripped 1 base from V and 7 bases from J, with 5 bases between. The CDR3 region has the DNA TGCAGTGCTAGAGTTCCGAATGAGCAGTTCTTC. It is translated as CSARVPNEQFF.

The chain has TRBV28 and TRBJ1-2; TRBD1 agrees at 7 bases. Germline V CDR1 and CDR2: MDHEN, SYDVKM. Trimming removed 1 base from V and 8 bases from J; junction bases left unmatched: 13. The CDR3 length is 16 residues. The CDR3 DNA is TGTGCCAGCAGTTTATTGGGGCAGGGGGTGCCTCGGGGCTACACCTTC. Amino acid sequence: CASSLLGQGVPRGYTF.

The chain combines TRBV5-6 with TRBJ2-7; 9 nucleotides agree with TRBD1. CDR1 is SGHDT, CDR2 YYEEEE, per germline. The CDR3 spans 15 residues. V dropped 1 base and J dropped 6; count of bases not matched to a gene: 8. Here the CDR3 reads CASSLYGGTGLEQYF. CDR3 nucleotides: TGTGCCAGCAGCTTGTACGGCGGGACAGGGCTCGAGCAGTACTTC.

CDR3 amino acids: CATTDRSTNEKLFF. In nucleotides, the CDR3 is TGTGCCACCACGGACCGCTCAACTAATGAAAAACTGTTTTTT. V and J are TRBV2 and TRBJ1-4; D gene unclear. The germline V and J ends were trimmed by 10 bases and 0 bases, with 12 bases remaining between them. The CDR3 loop spans 14 amino acids. Germline assignment: CDR1 SNHLY and CDR2 FYNNEI.

This chain links TRBV28 with TRBJ2-7, with D uncertain. The CDR3 sequence is 12 residues long. Trimming cost V 5 bases and J 6 bases, with 11 bases left between them. In germline, CDR1 is MDHEN, CDR2 SYDVKM. The CDR3 loop reads CASSPPQREQYF. The CDR3 nucleotides are TGTGCCAGCAGTCCCCCCCAACGCGAGCAGTACTTC.

The genes are TRBV5-1 and TRBJ2-2, with D possibly TRBD1 on 6 matching bases. In germline, CDR1 is SGHRS, CDR2 YFSETQ. The CDR3 has 15 amino acids. The V end lost 0 bases, the J end lost 8 bases, and 14 bases lay between the germline ends. The CDR3 coding sequence is TGCGCCAGCAGCTTGGGGACAGAATATGTTGGGGAGCTGTTTTTT. Translated, it gives CASSLGTEYVGELFF.

This chain connects TRBV5-4 to TRBJ2-3, with D unclear. The V end lost 2 bases, the J end lost 5 bases, and 12 bases lay between the germline ends. This CDR3 has 14 residues. Germline V lookup: CDR1 SGHNT, CDR2 YYREEE (reference sequence). The CDR3 reads CASSFGQARDTQYF. The DNA of the CDR3 is TGTGCCAGCAGCTTTGGGCAGGCGAGAGATACGCAGTATTTT.

This CDR3 reads CASSRVHETQYF. CDR3 nucleotide sequence: TGTGCCAGCAGCAGGGTTCACGAGACCCAGTACTTC. The chain joins TRBV2 to TRBJ2-5, with a possible D match to TRBD1 (5 bases). V lost 6 bases, J lost 5 bases, and 10 bases lay in between. CDR3 length equals 12 residues. Germline CDR1 reads SNHLY; CDR2 reads FYNNEI.

With respect to this clone: The sample contains more than one DNA sequence encoding this CDR3. The rearrangement links TRBV28 to TRBJ1-5; 7 bases align to TRBD1. Germline V CDR1 and CDR2: MDHEN, SYDVKM. V was clipped by 3 bases and J by 2 bases; unmatched bases: 1. The CDR3 loop spans 14 amino acids. This chain's CDR3 is CASSFRGGNQPQHF. The CDR3, as DNA: TGTGCCAGCAGTTTCAGGGGGGGCAATCAGCCCCAGCATTTT.